This TCR beta chain is drawn from a study of blood T cell repertoires in COVID-19. Data came from immunoSEQ multiplex PCR; TCRdb stores just in-frame clones and leaves some out. The sample records 150,000 to 200,000 clones, approximately 93% being singletons. The CDR3 extends over 18 amino acids. J gave up 3 bases and V 4 bases, and 16 bases lay outside the gene matches. Germline loops: CDR1 MNHEY, CDR2 SMNVEV (reference sequence). J is TRBJ1-1 and V is TRBV27; TRBD1 matches at 8 bases. Sequenced material: peripheral blood. This receptor was obtained from a woman aged 55-75 years with COVID-19, enrolled during active disease. The CDR3 DNA sequence: TGTGCCAGCAGTTGGGATTGGGACAGGTCCGGAGGACACACTGAAGCTTTCTTT. It specifies CASSWDWDRSGGHTEAFF.